Shown below are 26 T cell receptor beta chains from a single sample sequenced in a study of metastatic and nonmetastatic thyroid tumors. TCRdb re-analyzed the PCR reads through MiXCR. Among about 15,000 clones listed, around 32% were seen once. Thyroid surgery was preceded by no treatment in any patient. Material for sequencing was tumor tissue. The receptors derive from a male donor with papillary thyroid cancer or a benign thyroid nodule (not recorded which). Some clones in this sample may be carry-over from other donors' samples.

This clone is judged medium-sized. V is TRBV12-3 or TRBV12-4 and J is TRBJ2-2, with a tentative D call TRBD1 (6 bases). V was pared by 6 bases and J by 1 base, with 12 bases between. This CDR3 has 15 amino acids. The CDR3 DNA is TGTGCCAGCAGCCCCGGACAGTTGAACACCGGGGAGCTGTTTTTT. Translated: CASSPGQLNTGELFF.

This clone was seen repeatedly, ten times or more. The chain combines TRBV20-1 with TRBJ2-3; D is possibly TRBD2 (6 bases). V lost 5 bases, J lost 1 base, and 13 bases lay in between. This CDR3 has 14 residues. Germline-derived CDR1 and CDR2 are DFQATT and SNEGSKA (reference sequence). The CDR3 here is CSAGGTVGTDTQYF. CDR3 DNA sequence: TGCAGTGCTGGAGGGACCGTTGGCACAGATACGCAGTATTTT.

Regarding this clone: Possible read error: a much larger clone is one base away. This chain connects TRBV29-1 to TRBJ1-1, with no clear D. The CDR3 has 11 residues. From germline, CDR1 is SQVTM and CDR2 ANQGSEA. CDR3 coding DNA: TGCGGCTCCCAGTCTAACACTGAAGCTTTCTTT. It codes for CGSQSNTEAFF.

This clone was picked up many times. The CDR3 region is CATSAGAPKEQYF. CDR3 in DNA: TGTGCCACCAGTGCAGGGGCCCCCAAGGAGCAGTACTTC. The chain recombines TRBV24-1 with TRBJ2-7; possibly TRBD1 for D (6 bases). The germline gives CDR1 KGHDR, CDR2 SFDVKD. Trimming cost V 5 bases and J 7 bases, with 14 bases left between them. This CDR3 spans 13 amino acids.

This clone was counted many times. The V and J genes are TRBV7-8 and TRBJ1-2, with D tentatively TRBD1 (5 bases). The CDR3 contains 15 residues. Germline V lookup: CDR1 SGHVS, CDR2 FQNEAQ. V lost 5 bases, J lost 4 bases, and 17 bases lay in between. As DNA, the CDR3 is TGTGCCAGCAGCCCAAGGACATTGTCGCTCTATGGCTACACCTTC. Translation gives CASSPRTLSLYGYTF. Together with reference TRBV7-8 and TRBJ1-2, the CDR3 gives the full variable domain: GAGVSQSPRYKVAKRGQDVALRCDPISGHVSLFWYQQALGQGPEFLTYFQNEAQLDKSGLPSDRFFAERPEGSVSTLKIQRTQQEDSAVYLCASSPRTLSLYGYTFGSGTRLTVV.

This clone was counted many times. The V gene is TRBV2, the J gene TRBJ2-3, with D perhaps matching TRBD1 (5 bases). The CDR3 contains 15 residues. Germline CDR1 SNHLY, CDR2 FYNNEI. The V end was cut by 6 bases, the J end by 2 bases, with 15 bases between. The CDR3 DNA reads TGTGCCAGCAGAGGACGACAGCTAAACACAGATACGCAGTATTTT. Amino acids: CASRGRQLNTDTQYF.

In its sample, this clone was seen many times. J is TRBJ2-3 and V is TRBV28; 13 positions match TRBD2. There are 17 residues in the CDR3. Trimming at V came to 7 bases and at J to 4 bases, leaving 11 bases not matched to a gene. Germline V gene lookup returns CDR1 MDHEN and CDR2 SYDVKM. CDR3 in amino acids: CASTHQWTSGSPDTQYF. Here the CDR3 DNA reads TGTGCCAGCACCCACCAATGGACTAGCGGGAGTCCAGATACGCAGTATTTT.

This chain connects TRBV15 to TRBJ2-2; 8 nucleotides line up with TRBD1. Germline CDR1 is LNHNV and CDR2 is YYDKDF (reference sequence). The CDR3 is 15 amino acids. J lost 4 bases, V lost 3 bases, and 4 bases had no gene match. CDR3 in DNA: TGTGCCACCAGCAGCAGGGGGCCGGGCACCGGGGAGCTGTTTTTT. Translated, it gives CATSSRGPGTGELFF.

This chain links TRBV28 with TRBJ2-7; 7 bases are shared with TRBD1. This CDR3 is built from 14 residues. V shed 4 bases and J 5 bases; nucleotides not matched to a gene: 8. Germline CDR1 reads MDHEN; CDR2 reads SYDVKM. The CDR3 spells CASSSPGTADEQYF. The CDR3 region has the DNA TGTGCCAGCAGTTCCCCCGGGACAGCGGACGAGCAGTACTTC.

The sample holds a few counts of this clone. This chain links TRBV6-2 or TRBV6-3 with TRBJ2-7; D may correspond to TRBD1 or TRBD2 (6 bases each). Germline-derived CDR1 and CDR2 are MNHEY and SVGEGT. The CDR3 is made up of 11 amino acids. The V and J ends lost 6 bases and 6 bases respectively, with 9 bases between them. The CDR3 spells CASSRGLEQYF. CDR3 nucleotide sequence: TGTGCCAGCAGCCGGGGGCTCGAGCAGTACTTC.

The gene calls are TRBV5-1 and TRBJ1-1; D is possibly TRBD1 (6 bases). Germline lookup yields CDR1 SGHRS and CDR2 YFSETQ. The CDR3 is made up of 13 amino acids. The V end lost 4 bases, the J end lost 6 bases, and 13 bases lay between the germline ends. The CDR3 loop is CASSPGGSPEAFF. In nucleotides, the CDR3 is TGCGCCAGCAGCCCGGGGGGCAGCCCTGAAGCTTTCTTT.

This clone came up a few times. This chain uses TRBV5-1 with TRBJ2-1, with D unclear. The length of the CDR3 is 16 residues. Trimming removed 6 bases from V and 3 bases from J, with 19 bases in between. Germline V gene lookup returns CDR1 SGHRS and CDR2 YFSETQ. For the CDR3, the DNA is TGCGCCAGCACGGCCGCTAGTAGTTGGGGCTACAATGAGCAGTTCTTC. It is translated as CASTAASSWGYNEQFF.

This chain uses TRBV5-1 with TRBJ2-2, with D maybe TRBD2 (5 bases). The CDR3 contains 15 residues. CDR1 and CDR2 from the germline V gene are SGHRS and YFSETQ. The V and J ends lost 6 bases and 8 bases respectively, with 20 bases between them. CDR3 sequence reads: CASTAGLLVGGELFF. The CDR3 nucleotides are TGCGCCAGCACCGCCGGACTCCTCGTGGGTGGGGAGCTGTTTTTT.

This clone counts as medium-sized. The chain recombines TRBV7-8 with TRBJ2-7, with D tentatively TRBD2 (5 bases). The germline CDR1 and CDR2 sequences are SGHVS and FQNEAQ. This CDR3 region has 18 residues. With 3 bases removed from V and 0 bases from J, the gap between germline ends came to 21 bases. CDR3 DNA sequence: TGTGCCAGCAGCTTGGGGAGATTATGGCCGGGAATCTCCTACGAGCAGTACTTC. Its translation: CASSLGRLWPGISYEQYF.

This clone turned up a few times. The chain recombines TRBV6-1 with TRBJ1-2, with D uncertain. CDR1 MNHNS and CDR2 SASEGT come from the germline V gene. CDR3 size: 17 residues. Trimming took off 0 bases at V and 4 bases at J, with 18 bases between the two ends. CDR3 sequence: CASSEAASFSWGYGYTF. The DNA of the CDR3 is TGTGCCAGCAGTGAAGCGGCATCTTTTTCCTGGGGCTATGGCTACACCTTC.

J is TRBJ2-3 and V is TRBV5-1, with 9 bases that match TRBD1. The CDR3 has 15 amino acids. J lost 4 bases, V lost 3 bases, and 6 bases had no gene match. The germline gives CDR1 SGHRS, CDR2 YFSETQ. The CDR3 here is CASSSGQGSPDTQYF. CDR3 nucleotide sequence: TGCGCCAGCAGCTCGGGACAGGGAAGCCCAGATACGCAGTATTTT.

The V and J genes are TRBV2 and TRBJ2-7, with 7 bases lining up with TRBD1. V lost 6 bases and J lost 2; bases outside the gene matches: 4. Germline assignment: CDR1 SNHLY and CDR2 FYNNEI. This CDR3 comprises 13 residues. CDR3 sequence reads: CASSRQGPYEQYF. CDR3 in DNA: TGTGCCAGCAGCCGACAGGGTCCCTACGAGCAGTACTTC.

Many counts were recorded for this clone. The chain has TRBV7-2 and TRBJ2-2; D gene uncertain. The V end lost 5 bases, the J end lost 2 bases, and 9 bases lay between the germline ends. This CDR3 has 14 residues. Germline loops: CDR1 SGHTA, CDR2 FQGNSA. The CDR3 DNA reads TGTGCCAGCAGCCAAACGACTAACACCGGGGAGCTGTTTTTT. Protein product: CASSQTTNTGELFF.

The chain has TRBV6-2 or TRBV6-3 and TRBJ1-5; 10 bases are shared with TRBD1. Germline V gives CDR1 MNHEY, CDR2 SVGEGT. The V segment lost 6 bases and the J segment 3 bases; nucleotides outside the gene matches: 14. The length of the CDR3 is 18 residues. CDR3 residues: CASRHDRTGGIDNQPQHF. The CDR3 bases are TGTGCCAGCAGACACGATCGGACAGGGGGTATCGACAATCAGCCCCAGCATTTT.

This chain uses TRBV5-1 with TRBJ1-2, with D maybe TRBD1 (6 bases). From germline, CDR1 is SGHRS and CDR2 YFSETQ. With 0 bases removed from V and 0 bases from J, the gap between germline ends came to 9 bases. CDR3 length equals 15 residues. CDR3 protein: CASSLVGQPNYGYTF. The CDR3 region has the DNA TGCGCCAGCAGCTTGGTCGGACAGCCTAACTATGGCTACACCTTC.

V is TRBV7-2 and J is TRBJ2-3; no reliable D call. Trimming shortened V by 1 base and J by 5 bases, and 10 bases separated the two germline ends. This CDR3 is built from 14 residues. Germline lookup yields CDR1 SGHTA and CDR2 FQGNSA. CDR3 sequence reads: CASSLETPRDTQYF. The CDR3 DNA is TGTGCCAGCAGCTTAGAGACTCCGAGAGATACGCAGTATTTT. Variable domain in full (rest from reference TRBV7-2 and TRBJ2-3): GAGVSQSPSNKVTEKGKDVELRCDPISGHTALYWYRQSLGQGLEFLIYFQGNSAPDKSGLPSDRFSAERTGGSVSTLTIQRTQQEDSAVYLCASSLETPRDTQYFGPGTRLTVL.

At least ten counts were recorded for this clone. The V gene is TRBV5-6, the J gene TRBJ1-1; the D gene is possibly TRBD1 (6 bases). The CDR3 has 16 amino acids. Looked up from germline, CDR1 is SGHDT and CDR2 is YYEEEE. The V end lost 4 bases, the J end lost 1 base, and 17 bases lay between the germline ends. CDR3 region: CASSPLGGGPNTEAFF. The CDR3 nucleotides are TGTGCCAGCAGCCCCCTGGGGGGGGGGCCGAACACTGAAGCTTTCTTT. Together with reference TRBV5-6 and TRBJ1-1, the CDR3 gives the full variable domain: DAGVTQSPTHLIKTRGQQVTLRCSPKSGHDTVSWYQQALGQGPQFIFQYYEEEERQRGNFPDRFSGHQFPNYSSELNVNALLLGDSALYLCASSPLGGGPNTEAFFGQGTRLTVV.

This clone has more than one count but fewer than ten. The chain couples TRBV19 to TRBJ1-5; TRBD1 is a possible D gene (5 bases). The CDR3 covers 16 residues. The germline V and J ends were trimmed by 1 base and 3 bases, with 13 bases remaining between them. Germline lookup yields CDR1 LNHDA and CDR2 SQIVND (reference sequence). The CDR3 DNA reads as TGTGCCAGTAGTATAGGCGCCGGGGCCTACAATCAGCCCCAGCATTTT. It encodes CASSIGAGAYNQPQHF.

This clone has only a few counts. V and J are TRBV6-1 and TRBJ1-3; the D gene is possibly TRBD1 (6 bases). Germline values: CDR1 MNHNS, CDR2 SASEGT. The V end lost 8 bases, the J end lost 0 bases, and 8 bases lay between the germline ends. The CDR3 has 13 residues. The chain's CDR3 is CASGGHSGNTIYF. CDR3 sequence (DNA): TGTGCCAGCGGGGGCCACTCTGGAAACACCATATATTTT.

This chain uses TRBV10-1 with TRBJ2-3; 8 bases are a match to TRBD2. This CDR3 comprises 16 residues. J lost 3 bases, V lost 6 bases, and 11 bases had no gene match. The germline CDR1 and CDR2 sequences are WNHNN and SYGVQD (reference sequence). CDR3 loop: CASSFESGSTTDTQYF. As DNA, the CDR3 is TGCGCCAGCAGCTTTGAAAGCGGGAGTACGACAGATACGCAGTATTTT.

The CDR3 sequence: CASSQTGGGGYTF. CDR3 bases: TGTGCCAGCAGCCAGACAGGAGGGGGGGGCTACACCTTC. J is TRBJ1-2 and V is TRBV3-1, with D maybe TRBD1 (6 bases). This CDR3 has 13 amino acids. In germline, CDR1 is LGHDT, CDR2 YNNKEL (reference sequence). Trimming shortened V by 3 bases and J by 8 bases, and 13 bases separated the two germline ends.